The clone carrying this T cell receptor beta chain occurred a few times. Its antigen is unknown. Other DNA variants within this sample encode the same CDR3. The data were taken from a study of radiotherapy plus CTLA-4 blockade in lung cancer. Study summary: Objective responses occurred in 15% to 20% of patients; around 31% had disease control. General observations from the study: Radiotherapy plus ipilimumab was followed by expansion in blood of tumor-derived TCR clones.

Here immunoSEQ multiplex PCR was the method, and the copy in TCRdb shows in-frame clones only, minus some. Of 45,000 or so clones in the sample, approximately 76% are singletons; the top ten hold 8.3%. Focal radiation and CTLA-4 blockade (ipilimumab) were tested in chemo-refractory metastatic non-small-cell lung cancer patients. The TCR sequence derives from a human donor with non-small cell lung cancer who had stable disease on radiotherapy plus ipilimumab. The sequencing here drew on peripheral blood, taken from a patient treated with radiotherapy plus ipilimumab.

The DNA of the CDR3 is TGTGCCAGCAGCTCGGCCCTCGGCGGGAGGGAGACCCAGTACTTC. Translation gives CASSSALGGRETQYF. The V and J genes are TRBV5-6 and TRBJ2-5, with 8 bases that match TRBD2. The CDR3 sequence is 15 residues long. V trimming: 3 bases; J trimming: 5 bases; junction bases outside the gene matches: 9. Germline V lookup: CDR1 SGHDT, CDR2 YYEEEE.